This T cell receptor (beta chain) was identified in a study of T cells in Graves' hyperthyroidism and ophthalmopathy. Study-level points and caveats: Most clonotypes that expanded in the thyroid above 0.001 also showed up in blood.

Comment on this clonotype: What it recognizes is unknown.

Amplified regions were TCR beta CDR3 sequences from RNA transcripts. The primer set for the first-round RT-PCR of the TCR CDR3 was HTBI. Each CDR3 protein is one row after TCRdb ran MiXCR on the multiplex PCR reads. Of about 560,000 distinct CDR3 sequences in the sample, about half were seen once. CDR1 is SNHLY and CDR2 is FYNNEI in the germline V gene. Losses at the gene ends were 5 bases for V and 5 bases for J; bases not matched to a gene: 10. This CDR3 comprises 15 residues. J is TRBJ2-7 and V is TRBV2; 9 positions match TRBD2. The sequence derives from a woman aged 18-30 years with Graves' hyperthyroidism. The sample taken for sequencing was peripheral blood or thyroid tissue (not recorded which). CDR3 DNA: TGTGCCAGCAGTTACAGGCGGGAGGGCCACGACGAGCAGTACTTC. It is translated as CASSYRREGHDEQYF.